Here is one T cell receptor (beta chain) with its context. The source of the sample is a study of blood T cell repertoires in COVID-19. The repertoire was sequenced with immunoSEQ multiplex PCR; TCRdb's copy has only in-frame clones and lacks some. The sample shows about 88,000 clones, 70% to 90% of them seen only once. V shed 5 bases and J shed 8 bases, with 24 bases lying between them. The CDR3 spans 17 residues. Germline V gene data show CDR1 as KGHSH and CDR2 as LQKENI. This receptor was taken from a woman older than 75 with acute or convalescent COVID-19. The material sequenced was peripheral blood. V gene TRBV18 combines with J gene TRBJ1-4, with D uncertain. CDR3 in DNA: TGTGCCAGCTCAGGAAATGACCGGACCGTGGGAGTAGAAAAACTGTTTTTT. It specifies CASSGNDRTVGVEKLFF.